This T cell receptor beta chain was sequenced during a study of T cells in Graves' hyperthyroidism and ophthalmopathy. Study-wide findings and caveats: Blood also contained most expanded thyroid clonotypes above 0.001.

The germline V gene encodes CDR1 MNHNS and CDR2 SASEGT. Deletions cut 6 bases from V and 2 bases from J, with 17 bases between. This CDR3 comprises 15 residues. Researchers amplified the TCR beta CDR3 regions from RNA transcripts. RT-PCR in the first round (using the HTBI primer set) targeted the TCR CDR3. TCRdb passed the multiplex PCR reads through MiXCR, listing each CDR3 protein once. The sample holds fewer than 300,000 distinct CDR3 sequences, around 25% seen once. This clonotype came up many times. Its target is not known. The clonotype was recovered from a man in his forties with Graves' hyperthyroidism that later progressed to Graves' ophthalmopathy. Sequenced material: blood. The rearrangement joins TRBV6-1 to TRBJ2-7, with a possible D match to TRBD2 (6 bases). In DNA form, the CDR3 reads TGTGCCAGCAGGGACCGTAGCGGAGGGACCTACGAGCAGTACTTC. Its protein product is CASRDRSGGTYEQYF.